The 32 T cell receptor beta chains below were found in one sample sequenced in a study of T-cell memory formation after mild COVID-19. TCRdb passed the 5' RACE reads through MiXCR, listing each CDR3 protein once. The data show over 400,000 distinct CDR3 sequences, 20% to 25% seen once. Sequencing was done on a sample of PBMCs or a T cell subset sorted from them (not recorded which). All receptors come from an adult woman who had mild COVID-19 (a few samples of this study predate the infection). Cell type and time point are not known.

In this sample, this clonotype turned up a few times. Compared with germline, one end of the junction differs, possibly owing to a read error. The V gene is TRBV12-3 or TRBV12-4, the J gene TRBJ2-4, with D unclear. The CDR3 has 13 residues. The CDR3 loop reads CASSLVVSHLLDF. In DNA, the CDR3 is TGTGCCAGCAGTTTAGTCGTCAGTCACTTACTGGACTTC.

The chain has TRBV4-1 and TRBJ1-1; D remains ambiguous. Trimming took 1 base from V and 0 from J, leaving 9 bases between them. The CDR3 spans 15 residues. The germline V gene encodes CDR1 MGHRA and CDR2 YSYEKL. CDR3 region: CASSQGPGMNTEAFF. In DNA form, the CDR3 reads TGCGCCAGCAGCCAAGGCCCGGGAATGAACACTGAAGCTTTCTTT.

There are a few counts of this clonotype. The CDR3 spells CASRRDGFTDTQYF. The CDR3 DNA reads TGTGCCAGCAGGCGGGACGGATTCACAGATACGCAGTATTTT. The chain recombines TRBV12-3 or TRBV12-4 with TRBJ2-3, with D possibly being TRBD2 (6 bases). CDR3 size: 14 residues. The V end was cut by 6 bases, the J end by 2 bases, with 12 bases between.

This clonotype has only a few counts. The V call is TRBV5-1, the J call TRBJ1-1; D gene uncertain. The CDR3 is made up of 13 amino acids. Germline CDR1 reads SGHRS; CDR2 reads YFSETQ. The V end was cut by 6 bases, the J end by 1 base, with 10 bases between. CDR3: CASMGTENTEAFF. The CDR3 DNA follows: TGCGCCAGCATGGGAACAGAGAACACTGAAGCTTTCTTT.

In its sample, this clonotype was seen a few times. V gene TRBV18 combines with J gene TRBJ2-7; 7 bases align to TRBD1. The CDR3 contains 15 residues. V shed 0 bases, J shed 1 base, and the junction held 3 bases outside the gene matches. Germline-derived CDR1 and CDR2 are KGHSH and LQKENI. The CDR3 DNA follows: TGTGCCAGCTCACCACCGGCAGGGGGATCCTACGAGCAGTACTTC. As protein: CASSPPAGGSYEQYF.

The chain links TRBV5-1 to TRBJ2-1; the match to TRBD2 covers 12 bases. This CDR3 is built from 15 residues. CDR1 and CDR2 (germline): SGHRS, YFSETQ. Losses at the gene ends were 4 bases for V and 9 bases for J; bases not matched to a gene: 8. DNA for the CDR3: TGCGCCAGCAGCACGACTAGCGGGAGTCTCGCTGAGCAGTTCTTC. The encoded protein is CASSTTSGSLAEQFF. Drawing the rest from reference TRBV5-1 and TRBJ2-1, the complete variable domain is KAGVTQTPRYLIKTRGQQVTLSCSPISGHRSVSWYQQTPGQGLQFLFEYFSETQRNKGNFPGRFSGRQFSNSRSEMNVSTLELGDSALYLCASSTTSGSLAEQFFGPGTRLTVL.

The V gene is TRBV9, the J gene TRBJ1-1; possible D gene TRBD1, 6 bases. CDR1 is SGDLS and CDR2 is YYNGEE in the germline V gene. CDR3 length equals 15 residues. V lost 0 bases, J lost 0 bases, and 9 bases lay in between. CDR3 sequence: CASSVGGGMNTEAFF. The CDR3, as DNA: TGTGCCAGCAGCGTAGGCGGGGGCATGAACACTGAAGCTTTCTTT. Looking up the rest from reference TRBV9 and TRBJ1-1 gives the full variable domain: DSGVTQTPKHLITATGQRVTLRCSPRSGDLSVYWYQQSLDQGLQFLIQYYNGEERAKGNILERFSAQQFPDLHSELNLSSLELGDSALYFCASSVGGGMNTEAFFGQGTRLTVV.

This clonotype turned up a few times. J is TRBJ2-1 and V is TRBV3-1; 10 bases match TRBD2. The ends lost 2 bases at V and 3 bases at J; junction bases unmatched: 4. The CDR3 extends over 16 amino acids. Germline CDR1 is LGHDT and CDR2 is YNNKEL (reference sequence). For the CDR3, the DNA is TGTGCCAGCAGCCAACAAGCGGGGGGGAACTACAATGAGCAGTTCTTC. This codes for CASSQQAGGNYNEQFF.

This clonotype was counted between two and nine times. This sequence joins TRBV6-2 or TRBV6-3 and TRBJ2-7; 7 bases are a match to TRBD1. Germline V gives CDR1 MNHEY, CDR2 SVGEGT. The CDR3 consists of 13 residues. The J segment lost 3 bases and the V segment lost 6 bases, leaving 5 bases of the junction unmatched. In DNA form, the CDR3 reads TGTGCCAGCAGACCTACAGGGGTCTACGAGCAGTACTTC. The encoded protein is CASRPTGVYEQYF.

In its sample, this clonotype was seen a few times. The rearrangement links TRBV7-2 to TRBJ2-1, with D uncertain. This CDR3 is built from 12 residues. From germline, CDR1 is SGHTA and CDR2 FQGNSA. V lost 5 bases and J lost 2, with 4 bases in between. DNA for the CDR3: TGTGCCAGCAGCGGGGCCTACAATGAGCAGTTCTTC. Translation: CASSGAYNEQFF.

This clonotype was detected a few times. The chain uses TRBV9 and TRBJ2-3; TRBD1 agrees at 8 bases. This CDR3 spans 17 amino acids. Trimming took 7 bases from V and 7 from J; bases not matched to a gene: 20. The germline gives CDR1 SGDLS, CDR2 YYNGEE. The CDR3 reads CASGGTGTGKRGYTQYF. In DNA form, the CDR3 reads TGTGCCAGCGGAGGGACCGGGACAGGCAAACGGGGGTATACGCAGTATTTT.

This clonotype appeared once. This chain links TRBV6-5 with TRBJ2-1, with D possibly being TRBD1 or TRBD2 (5 bases each). Germline V CDR1 and CDR2: MNHEY, SVGAGI. The CDR3 is 15 residues long. Trimming cost V 6 bases and J 0 bases, with 12 bases left between them. The CDR3 DNA reads TGTGCCAGCAGACGGGGCTTGGGCTCCTACAATGAGCAGTTCTTC. Protein product: CASRRGLGSYNEQFF.

This sequence joins TRBV3-1 and TRBJ1-3, with 8 bases that match TRBD1. Germline values: CDR1 LGHDT, CDR2 YNNKEL (reference sequence). Trimming removed 11 bases from V and 5 bases from J; junction bases left unmatched: 8. This CDR3 has 13 amino acids. DNA of the CDR3: TGTGCCTCCGGGACAGGAAGAAGAAACACCATATATTTT. It yields the protein CASGTGRRNTIYF.

V gene TRBV3-1 combines with J gene TRBJ1-2; D perhaps matches TRBD1 (5 bases). This CDR3 is 12 amino acids long. Germline-derived CDR1 and CDR2 are LGHDT and YNNKEL (reference sequence). Trimming pared 11 bases from V and 8 bases from J, leaving 18 bases between. The CDR3 here is CAGRTGWGGYTF. In DNA, the CDR3 is TGTGCCGGAAGGACTGGATGGGGCGGCTACACCTTC.

This clonotype has a handful of counts. This chain connects TRBV5-1 to TRBJ1-6; perhaps TRBD1 as D (5 bases). V lost 3 bases, J lost 6 bases, and 10 bases lay in between. The CDR3 extends over 14 amino acids. Germline lookup yields CDR1 SGHRS and CDR2 YFSETQ. The CDR3 loop reads CASSSGRTNSPLHF. The CDR3 DNA reads TGCGCCAGCAGCTCGGGACGGACTAATTCACCCCTCCACTTT.

The table lists this clonotype with a few counts. The V gene is TRBV7-9, the J gene TRBJ2-2; TRBD2 might be the D (5 bases). With 5 bases removed from V and 5 bases from J, the gap between germline ends came to 15 bases. Germline V gives CDR1 SEHNR, CDR2 FQNEAQ (reference sequence). The CDR3 spans 15 residues. Written as DNA, the CDR3 is TGTGCCAGCAGCGCAGGATTCGGGGTTACCGGGGAGCTGTTTTTT. It yields the protein CASSAGFGVTGELFF.

This sequence joins TRBV4-2 and TRBJ1-2; 8 bases agree with TRBD1. The CDR3 runs to 16 residues. The junction had 9 bases not matched to a gene; V was cut back by 3 bases and J by 3 bases. Looked up from germline, CDR1 is LGHNA and CDR2 is YNFKEQ. CDR3 nucleotide sequence: TGTGCCAGCAGCCACATCCGGACAGGGATTTACTATGGCTACACCTTC. Translation gives CASSHIRTGIYYGYTF.

This rearrangement joins TRBV9 to TRBJ1-4; D is ambiguous. This CDR3 is 15 amino acids long. Looked up from germline, CDR1 is SGDLS and CDR2 is YYNGEE. The V and J ends lost 0 bases and 6 bases respectively, with 12 bases between them. The CDR3 loop reads CASSVAPRSDEKLFF. DNA for the CDR3: TGTGCCAGCAGCGTAGCCCCCCGGTCAGATGAAAAACTGTTTTTT. Supplemented by reference TRBV9 and TRBJ1-4, the full variable domain reads DSGVTQTPKHLITATGQRVTLRCSPRSGDLSVYWYQQSLDQGLQFLIQYYNGEERAKGNILERFSAQQFPDLHSELNLSSLELGDSALYFCASSVAPRSDEKLFFGSGTQLSVL.

The sample holds many counts of this clonotype. V gene TRBV4-2 combines with J gene TRBJ2-7; tentative D call: TRBD2 (6 bases). V gave up 4 bases and J gave up 5 bases, with 12 bases separating them. This CDR3 spans 13 amino acids. In germline, CDR1 is LGHNA, CDR2 YNFKEQ. Here the CDR3 DNA reads TGTGCCAGCAGCCGCGGACTATTTCACGAGCAGTACTTC. Translation gives CASSRGLFHEQYF.

The V and J genes are TRBV6-2 or TRBV6-3 and TRBJ2-1; 11 bases match TRBD1. Germline V gene lookup returns CDR1 MNHEY and CDR2 SVGEGT. The V and J ends lost 6 bases and 7 bases, in that order; junction bases with no gene match: 11. The CDR3 length is 16 residues. CDR3 DNA: TGTGCCAGCAGCGCACCGGGACAGGGGGTTGGGAATGAGCAGTTCTTC. It specifies CASSAPGQGVGNEQFF.

V is TRBV5-1 and J is TRBJ1-4; D is uncertain. Germline V gene lookup returns CDR1 SGHRS and CDR2 YFSETQ. The CDR3 totals 14 residues. Trimming cost V 6 bases and J 8 bases, with 17 bases left between them. In nucleotides, the CDR3 is TGCGCCAGCAATGAAGGTAACAGCTTCGAAAAACTGTTTTTT. As protein: CASNEGNSFEKLFF.

This clonotype has ten or more counts. This chain uses TRBV10-3 with TRBJ1-4; unclear D gene. Per germline, CDR1 ENHRY and CDR2 SYGVKD. Deletions cut 2 bases from V and 7 bases from J, with 8 bases between. The CDR3 contains 13 residues. The CDR3 loop reads CAISEPRREKLFF. CDR3 nucleotide sequence: TGTGCCATCAGTGAGCCGAGGCGTGAAAAACTGTTTTTT.

This clonotype was recorded many times. The chain carries TRBV12-3 or TRBV12-4 and TRBJ1-2; D unclear. Trimming took 6 bases from V and 0 from J, leaving 11 bases between them. The CDR3 sequence is 14 residues long. As DNA, the CDR3 is TGTGCCAGCAGGGGCTGGAGCACTAACTATGGCTACACCTTC. Translating gives CASRGWSTNYGYTF.

V is TRBV5-1 and J is TRBJ2-1; 12 nucleotides match TRBD2. With 3 bases clipped from V and 9 bases from J, the junction kept 13 bases outside the gene matches. Germline loops: CDR1 SGHRS, CDR2 YFSETQ. This CDR3 has 17 residues. The CDR3 bases are TGCGCCAGCAGCTACCCTAGCGGGGGGGCCGTGGTCGGTGAGCAGTTCTTC. Translating gives CASSYPSGGAVVGEQFF.

The V and J genes are TRBV9 and TRBJ2-2, with TRBD2 matching over 7 bases. Germline V gene sequence: CDR1 SGDLS, CDR2 YYNGEE. With V trimmed by 0 bases and J by 3 bases, 5 bases remained unmatched. The CDR3 length is 16 residues. The chain's CDR3 is CASSVAIRGDTGELFF. The CDR3 nucleotides read TGTGCCAGCAGCGTAGCTATCCGGGGGGACACCGGGGAGCTGTTTTTT.

This clonotype has more than one count but fewer than ten. Here the CDR3 reads CASSRSGEKLFF. DNA of the CDR3: TGTGCCAGCAGCAGGTCGGGGGAAAAACTGTTTTTT. The chain uses TRBV7-9 and TRBJ1-4; D gene unclear. The germline V and J ends were trimmed by 5 bases and 8 bases, with 9 bases remaining between them. CDR1 is SEHNR, CDR2 FQNEAQ, per germline (reference sequence). The CDR3 totals 12 residues.

The chain joins TRBV12-3 or TRBV12-4 to TRBJ2-1, with 10 bases lining up with TRBD2. CDR3 length: 15 amino acids. With 5 bases clipped from V and 3 bases from J, the junction kept 4 bases outside the gene matches. CDR3 nucleotide sequence: TGTGCCAGCAGTGCCGGGACTAGCGACTACAATGAGCAGTTCTTC. Translation: CASSAGTSDYNEQFF.

This clonotype has just a few counts. This chain joins TRBV12-3 or TRBV12-4 and TRBJ1-4; tentatively, D is TRBD1 (6 bases). The CDR3 spans 14 residues. With 1 base removed from V and 8 bases from J, the gap between germline ends came to 11 bases. CDR3 in amino acids: CASSLGTVREKLFF. DNA of the CDR3: TGTGCCAGCAGTTTAGGGACAGTCCGCGAAAAACTGTTTTTT.

This clonotype was found a few times. The genes are TRBV4-3 and TRBJ1-1, with D tentatively TRBD1 (6 bases). The CDR3 is made up of 16 amino acids. With 0 bases removed from V and 1 base from J, the gap between germline ends came to 12 bases. Germline V gene data show CDR1 as LGHNA and CDR2 as YSLEER. The DNA for the CDR3 is TGCGCCAGCAGCCAAGACGTAGGGGGGGCGAACACTGAAGCTTTCTTT. Translated: CASSQDVGGANTEAFF.

This clonotype has a count of ten or more. This chain links TRBV5-6 with TRBJ1-1; 10 positions agree with TRBD1. Looked up from germline, CDR1 is SGHDT and CDR2 is YYEEEE. The CDR3 is made up of 15 amino acids. Trimming removed 4 bases from V and 4 bases from J; junction bases left unmatched: 7. The CDR3 is CASSPSTGGRTEAFF. Written as DNA, the CDR3 is TGTGCCAGCAGCCCGTCGACAGGGGGCCGCACTGAAGCTTTCTTT.

This clonotype has only a few counts. The chain is built from TRBV7-2 and TRBJ2-3; 15 bases map to TRBD2. Germline values: CDR1 SGHTA, CDR2 FQGNSA. V trimming: 5 bases; J trimming: 0 bases; junction bases outside the gene matches: 9. The CDR3 spans 19 residues. As DNA, the CDR3 is TGTGCCAGCAGCCGAAGGGGACTAGCGGGAGGATTTAGCACAGATACGCAGTATTTT. Residues: CASSRRGLAGGFSTDTQYF. The whole variable domain, filled in from reference TRBV7-2 and TRBJ2-3, reads GAGVSQSPSNKVTEKGKDVELRCDPISGHTALYWYRQSLGQGLEFLIYFQGNSAPDKSGLPSDRFSAERTGGSVSTLTIQRTQQEDSAVYLCASSRRGLAGGFSTDTQYFGPGTRLTVL.

This chain connects TRBV12-3 or TRBV12-4 to TRBJ1-1; no definite D call. This CDR3 spans 13 amino acids. The V end lost 3 bases, the J end lost 1 base, and 6 bases lay between the germline ends. Here the CDR3 DNA reads TGTGCCAGCAGTTTTAGGTCGAACACTGAAGCTTTCTTT. It codes for CASSFRSNTEAFF.